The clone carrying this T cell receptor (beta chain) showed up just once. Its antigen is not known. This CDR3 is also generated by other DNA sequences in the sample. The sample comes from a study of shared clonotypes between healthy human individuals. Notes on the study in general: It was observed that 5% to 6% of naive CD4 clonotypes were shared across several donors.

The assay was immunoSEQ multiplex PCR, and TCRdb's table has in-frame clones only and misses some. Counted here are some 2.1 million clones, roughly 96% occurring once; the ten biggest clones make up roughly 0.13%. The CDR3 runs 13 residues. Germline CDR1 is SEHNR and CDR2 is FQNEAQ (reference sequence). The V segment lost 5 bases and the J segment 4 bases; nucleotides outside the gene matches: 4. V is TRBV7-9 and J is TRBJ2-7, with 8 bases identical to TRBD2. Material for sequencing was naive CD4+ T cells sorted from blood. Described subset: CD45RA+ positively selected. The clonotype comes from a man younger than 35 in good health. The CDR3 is CASSSSGTYEQYF. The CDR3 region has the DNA TGTGCCAGCAGCAGTAGCGGGACTTACGAGCAGTACTTC.